This TCR beta chain emerged from a study of early T cells in non-severe SARS-CoV-2 infection. This clonotype was recorded at least ten times. Its cognate antigen is unknown. TCRdb ran MiXCR on the 5' RACE reads and lists one entry per CDR3 protein. Of approximately 81,000 distinct CDR3 sequences in the sample, around 5.6% were seen once. Germline V CDR1 and CDR2: MNHEY, SVGAGI. Trimming took 5 bases from V and 4 from J, leaving 17 bases between them. This CDR3 comprises 15 residues. Points from the study as a whole: Lookups in VDJdb leaned toward anti-spike CD8 responses and missed private and CD4 specificities.

J is TRBJ1-2 and V is TRBV6-5; tentative D call: TRBD1 (5 bases). The receptor was isolated from an adult who was a healthcare worker with PCR-confirmed SARS-CoV-2 infection or an uninfected control (not recorded which). The specimen was whole blood. The CDR3 nucleotides are TGTGCCAGCAGTCTGGGGCGAAACGCATTCTATGGCTACACCTTC. Protein sequence: CASSLGRNAFYGYTF.